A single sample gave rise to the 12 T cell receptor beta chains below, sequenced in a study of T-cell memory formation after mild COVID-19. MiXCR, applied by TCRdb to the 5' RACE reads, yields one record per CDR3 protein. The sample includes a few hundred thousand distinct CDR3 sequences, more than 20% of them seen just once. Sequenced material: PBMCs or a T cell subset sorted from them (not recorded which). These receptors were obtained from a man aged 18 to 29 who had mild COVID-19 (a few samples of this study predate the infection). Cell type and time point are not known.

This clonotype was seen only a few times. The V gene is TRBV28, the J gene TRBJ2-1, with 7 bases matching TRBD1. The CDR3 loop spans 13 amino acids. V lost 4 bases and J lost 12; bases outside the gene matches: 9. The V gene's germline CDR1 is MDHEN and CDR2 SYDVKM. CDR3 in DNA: TGTGCCAGCAGTTCGGGACAGCTTTTGGTGCAGTTCTTC. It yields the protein CASSSGQLLVQFF.

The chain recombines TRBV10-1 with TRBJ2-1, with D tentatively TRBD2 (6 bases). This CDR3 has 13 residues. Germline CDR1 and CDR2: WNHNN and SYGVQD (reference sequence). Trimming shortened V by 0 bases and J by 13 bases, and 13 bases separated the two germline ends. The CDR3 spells CASSESIGGRQFF. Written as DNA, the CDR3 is TGCGCCAGCAGTGAGTCGATCGGGGGTCGTCAGTTCTTC.

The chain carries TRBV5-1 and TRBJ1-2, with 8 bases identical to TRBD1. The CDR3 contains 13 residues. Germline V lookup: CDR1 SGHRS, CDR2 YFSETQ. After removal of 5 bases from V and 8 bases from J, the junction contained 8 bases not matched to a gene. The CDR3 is CASSRQGAEGYTF. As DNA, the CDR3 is TGCGCCAGCAGTCGTCAGGGGGCGGAAGGCTACACCTTC.

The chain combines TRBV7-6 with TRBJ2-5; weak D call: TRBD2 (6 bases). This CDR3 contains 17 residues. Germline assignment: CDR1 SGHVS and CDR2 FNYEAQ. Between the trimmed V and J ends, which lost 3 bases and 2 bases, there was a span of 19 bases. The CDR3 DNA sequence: TGTGCCAGCAGCTTTATCCCGGCGGCTAGCGTACAAGAGACCCAGTACTTC. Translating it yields CASSFIPAASVQETQYF.

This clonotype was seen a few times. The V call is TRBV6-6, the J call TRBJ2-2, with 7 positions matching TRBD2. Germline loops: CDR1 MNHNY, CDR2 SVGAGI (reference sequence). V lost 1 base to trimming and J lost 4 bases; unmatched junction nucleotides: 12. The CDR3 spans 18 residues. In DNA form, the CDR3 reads TGTGCCAGCAGTTACTTTCCGAGGAGCGGGGCGGGCACCGGGGAGCTGTTTTTT. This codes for CASSYFPRSGAGTGELFF.

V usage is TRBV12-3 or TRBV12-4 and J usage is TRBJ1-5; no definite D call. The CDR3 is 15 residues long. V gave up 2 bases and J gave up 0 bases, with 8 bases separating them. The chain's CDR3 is CASSLNSYSNQPQHF. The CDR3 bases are TGTGCCAGCAGTTTAAACAGTTATAGCAATCAGCCCCAGCATTTT.

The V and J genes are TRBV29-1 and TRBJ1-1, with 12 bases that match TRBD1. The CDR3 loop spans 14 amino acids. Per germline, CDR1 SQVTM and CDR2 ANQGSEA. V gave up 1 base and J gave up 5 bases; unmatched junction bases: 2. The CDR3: CSVEGDRGRTEAFF. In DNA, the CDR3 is TGCAGCGTTGAAGGGGACAGGGGGCGGACTGAAGCTTTCTTT. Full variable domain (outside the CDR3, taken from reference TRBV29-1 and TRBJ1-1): SAVISQKPSRDICQRGTSLTIQCQVDSQVTMMFWYRQQPGQSLTLIATANQGSEATYESGFVIDKFPISRPNLTFSTLTVSNMSPEDSSIYLCSVEGDRGRTEAFFGQGTRLTVV.

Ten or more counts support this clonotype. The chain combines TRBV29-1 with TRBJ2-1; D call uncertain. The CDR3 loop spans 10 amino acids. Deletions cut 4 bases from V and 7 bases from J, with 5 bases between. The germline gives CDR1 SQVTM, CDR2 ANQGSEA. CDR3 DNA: TGCAGCGTTGTCGGTAATGAGCAGTTCTTC. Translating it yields CSVVGNEQFF.

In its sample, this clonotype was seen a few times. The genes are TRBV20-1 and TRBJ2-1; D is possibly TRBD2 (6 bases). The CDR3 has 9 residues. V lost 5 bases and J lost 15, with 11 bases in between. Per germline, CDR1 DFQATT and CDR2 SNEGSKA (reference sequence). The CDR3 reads CSAAGNRFF. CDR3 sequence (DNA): TGCAGTGCTGCGGGGAATAGGTTCTTC.

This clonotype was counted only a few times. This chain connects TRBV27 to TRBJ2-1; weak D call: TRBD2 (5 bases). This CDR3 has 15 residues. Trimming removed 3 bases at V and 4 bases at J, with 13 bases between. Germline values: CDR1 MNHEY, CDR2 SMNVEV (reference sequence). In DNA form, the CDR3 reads TGTGCCAGCAGTTTGAGGAGCGGCGAGTACAATGAGCAGTTCTTC. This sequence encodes CASSLRSGEYNEQFF.

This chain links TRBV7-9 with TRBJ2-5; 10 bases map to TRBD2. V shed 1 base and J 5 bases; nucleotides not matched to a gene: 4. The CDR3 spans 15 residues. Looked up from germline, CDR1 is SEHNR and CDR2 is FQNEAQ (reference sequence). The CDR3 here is CASSLDVAGGETQYF. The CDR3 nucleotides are TGTGCCAGCAGCTTAGATGTAGCGGGGGGCGAGACCCAGTACTTC.

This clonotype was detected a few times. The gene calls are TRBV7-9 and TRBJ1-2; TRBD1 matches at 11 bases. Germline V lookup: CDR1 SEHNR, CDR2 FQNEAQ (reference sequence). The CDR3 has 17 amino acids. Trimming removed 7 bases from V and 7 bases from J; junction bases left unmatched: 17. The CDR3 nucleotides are TGTGCCAGCACCCCCGGGACAGGGGGTTCATTGATCGTTGGCTACACCTTC. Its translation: CASTPGTGGSLIVGYTF.